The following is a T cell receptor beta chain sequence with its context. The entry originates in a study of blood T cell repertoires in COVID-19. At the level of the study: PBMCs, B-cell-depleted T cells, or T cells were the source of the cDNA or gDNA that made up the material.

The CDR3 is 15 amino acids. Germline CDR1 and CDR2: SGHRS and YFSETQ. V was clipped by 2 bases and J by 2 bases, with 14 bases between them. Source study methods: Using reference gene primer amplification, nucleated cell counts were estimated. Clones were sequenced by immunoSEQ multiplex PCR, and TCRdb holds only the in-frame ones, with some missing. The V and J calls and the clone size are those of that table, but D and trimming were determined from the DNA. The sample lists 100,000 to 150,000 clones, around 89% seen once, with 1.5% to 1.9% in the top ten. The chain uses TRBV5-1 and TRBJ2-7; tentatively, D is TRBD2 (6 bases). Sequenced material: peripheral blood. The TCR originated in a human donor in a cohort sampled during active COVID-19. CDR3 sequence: CASSFWGEWTYEQYF. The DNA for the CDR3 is TGCGCCAGCAGCTTTTGGGGGGAGTGGACCTACGAGCAGTACTTC.